A single T cell receptor beta chain is shown here with its context. Its specificity is unknown. The data were produced by immunoSEQ multiplex PCR, yet TCRdb's version contains in-frame clones alone and is incomplete. The sample yields more than 2,000,000 clones, approximately 95% seen once. Every contributor of samples was a Caucasian grown-up residing in Nashville, Tennessee. The V gene end was trimmed by 6 bases and the J gene end by 3 bases; junction bases not matched to a gene: 7. The CDR3 is made up of 15 amino acids. Germline V gene lookup returns CDR1 SGHRS and CDR2 YFSETQ. This specimen comes from a study of shared clonotypes between healthy human individuals. Study findings and constraints: Tissue TCR repertoires likely differ from these blood-only repertoires. Memory subsets generally showed smaller estimated richness than naive subsets did. Clonotype sharing across a few donors was observed for roughly 5% of naive CD4 clonotypes.

The sample taken for sequencing was naive CD4+ T cells from PBMCs. Specified subset: CD45RA+ positively selected. This chain connects TRBV5-1 to TRBJ2-3; 10 bases align to TRBD2. The sequence came from a man between 18 and 35 years old in good health. Some clones in this sample may be carry-over from other donors' samples. The CDR3 nucleotides are TGCGCCAGCAAACCGGGACTAGCGAGAACAGATACGCAGTATTTT. The encoded protein is CASKPGLARTDTQYF. Variable domain in full (rest from reference TRBV5-1 and TRBJ2-3): KAGVTQTPRYLIKTRGQQVTLSCSPISGHRSVSWYQQTPGQGLQFLFEYFSETQRNKGNFPGRFSGRQFSNSRSEMNVSTLELGDSALYLCASKPGLARTDTQYFGPGTRLTVL.